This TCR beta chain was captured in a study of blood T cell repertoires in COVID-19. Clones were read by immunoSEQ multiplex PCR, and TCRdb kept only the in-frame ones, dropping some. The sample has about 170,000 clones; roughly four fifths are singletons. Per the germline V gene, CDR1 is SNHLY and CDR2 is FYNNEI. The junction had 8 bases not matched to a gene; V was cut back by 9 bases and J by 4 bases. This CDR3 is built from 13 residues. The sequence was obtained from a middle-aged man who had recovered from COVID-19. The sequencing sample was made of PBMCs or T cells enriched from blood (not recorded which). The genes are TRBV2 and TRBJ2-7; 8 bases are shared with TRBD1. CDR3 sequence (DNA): TGTGCCAGGCGGACAGGGAACGGATACGAGCAGTACTTC. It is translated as CARRTGNGYEQYF. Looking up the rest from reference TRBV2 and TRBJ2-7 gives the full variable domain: EPEVTQTPSHQVTQMGQEVILRCVPISNHLYFYWYRQILGQKVEFLVSFYNNEISEKSEIFDDQFSVERPDGSNFTLKIRSTKLEDSAMYFCARRTGNGYEQYFGPGTRLTVT.